This T cell receptor beta chain was recorded in a study of PD-1 blockade in classical Hodgkin lymphoma. Assay: immunoSEQ multiplex PCR; the TCRdb copy retains only in-frame clones and omits some. The data hold about 100,000 clones, with 65% to 85% observed a single time. Relapse was seen in all patients after autologous stem cell transplantation, and brentuximab vedotin exposure was variable. CDR1 and CDR2 from the germline V gene are SGHNT and YENEEA. CDR3 length equals 13 residues. The germline V and J ends were trimmed by 5 bases and 0 bases, with 7 bases remaining between them. The TCR comes from a human donor with classical Hodgkin lymphoma. The input for sequencing was peripheral blood mononuclear cells (PBMCs), taken at baseline. This chain connects TRBV11-3 to TRBJ2-5; no firm D call. The CDR3 reads CASSRAYQETQYF. The CDR3, as DNA: TGTGCCAGCAGCCGAGCTTACCAAGAGACCCAGTACTTC.